A single sample gave rise to the 28 T cell receptor beta chains below, sequenced in a study of Ad26.COV2.S vaccination and SARS-CoV-2 variants. Indicated treatment: 15 to 20 received Ad26.COV2.S at low or high dose, single or two shots; five or six received placebo; per-sample allocation not given. Samples were taken on day 63 after the first vaccine or placebo injection. Some clones are missing from TCRdb's copy, which holds only in-frame ones; the method was immunoSEQ multiplex PCR. The data show about 680,000 clones, with around 89% seen just once and approximately 1.5% held by the top ten. The sequencing used peripheral blood, collected in a trial of Ad26.COV2.S vaccine versus placebo. These receptors originate from a person between 18 and 65 years old who received the Ad26.COV2.S COVID-19 vaccine or a placebo.

V usage is TRBV18 and J usage is TRBJ1-1, with D uncertain. CDR1 KGHSH and CDR2 LQKENI come from the germline V gene. CDR3 length equals 15 residues. Trimming shortened V by 2 bases and J by 2 bases, and 12 bases separated the two germline ends. For the CDR3, the DNA is TGTGCCAGCTCACCAGGGAGAGGAGGAAACACTGAAGCTTTCTTT. This encodes CASSPGRGGNTEAFF.

This clone was observed a single time. V is TRBV14 and J is TRBJ1-1; D remains ambiguous. With 3 bases removed from V and 9 bases from J, the gap between germline ends came to 11 bases. This CDR3 spans 12 amino acids. CDR1 and CDR2 from the germline V gene are SGHDN and FVKESK. The CDR3 is CASSHSGNQAFF. The CDR3 region has the DNA TGTGCCAGCAGCCACTCAGGTAACCAAGCTTTCTTT.

This chain joins TRBV15 and TRBJ2-2, with unresolved D. The CDR3 sequence is 14 residues long. V was trimmed by 6 bases and J by 0 bases, leaving 8 bases between them. The V gene's germline CDR1 is LNHNV and CDR2 YYDKDF (reference sequence). CDR3 bases: TGTGCCACCAGTATGGACCCGAACACCGGGGAGCTGTTTTTT. The encoded protein is CATSMDPNTGELFF.

Here the CDR3 reads CAWSVLGTDTQYF. DNA of the CDR3: TGTGCCTGGAGTGTACTCGGGACAGATACGCAGTATTTT. This chain uses TRBV30 with TRBJ2-3; no firm D call. V dropped 0 bases and J dropped 3 bases, with 7 bases sitting between them. This CDR3 is 13 amino acids long. Germline V gives CDR1 GTSNPN, CDR2 SVGIG (reference sequence).

The V call is TRBV30, the J call TRBJ1-2, with TRBD1 matching 9 bases. Germline V CDR1 and CDR2: GTSNPN, SVGIG (reference sequence). This CDR3 has 16 amino acids. V shed 2 bases, J shed 4 bases, and the junction held 11 bases outside the gene matches. CDR3 in amino acids: CAWSHIWTGEVYGYTF. The CDR3, as DNA: TGTGCCTGGAGTCACATCTGGACAGGGGAGGTCTATGGCTACACCTTC.

Worth noting for this clone: This sample includes further DNA sequences coding for the same CDR3. CDR3 in DNA: TGTGCCAGCAGTTACAGGAATGAGCAGTTCTTC. Encoded protein: CASSYRNEQFF. The rearrangement links TRBV6-5 to TRBJ2-1; D is uncertain. The CDR3 has 11 residues. Germline CDR1 MNHEY, CDR2 SVGAGI. Trimming removed 2 bases from V and 7 bases from J, with 3 bases in between.

This chain connects TRBV6-5 to TRBJ1-1; D gene ambiguous. V lost 0 bases to trimming and J lost 3 bases, with 8 bases between them. Germline lookup yields CDR1 MNHEY and CDR2 SVGAGI. The CDR3 has 14 amino acids. DNA for the CDR3: TGTGCCAGCAGTTACTCGTGGCGCGACACTGAAGCTTTCTTT. Translated: CASSYSWRDTEAFF.

In the case of this clone: The same CDR3 also results from other DNA sequences found in this sample. This chain's CDR3 is CASSLSGGYEQYF. CDR3 nucleotide sequence: TGTGCCAGCAGTCTAAGCGGGGGGTACGAGCAGTACTTC. V gene TRBV12-3 or TRBV12-4 combines with J gene TRBJ2-7; 9 nucleotides align to TRBD2. The length of the CDR3 is 13 residues. The V gene end was trimmed by 5 bases and the J gene end by 4 bases; junction bases not matched to a gene: 3.

The chain is built from TRBV5-1 and TRBJ2-1; tentative D call: TRBD1 (5 bases). This CDR3 comprises 16 residues. The ends were cut back, 0 bases at V and 0 bases at J, with 10 bases in the middle. Per germline, CDR1 SGHRS and CDR2 YFSETQ. The chain's CDR3 is CASSLGGHSSYNEQFF. CDR3 bases: TGCGCCAGCAGCTTGGGGGGCCATAGCTCCTACAATGAGCAGTTCTTC.

The gene calls are TRBV15 and TRBJ2-7; D unresolved. The germline V and J ends were trimmed by 1 base and 3 bases, with 10 bases remaining between them. Germline V gives CDR1 LNHNV, CDR2 YYDKDF (reference sequence). CDR3 length: 14 amino acids. CDR3 DNA sequence: TGTGCCACCAGCAGAGTTGCAGGAAACTACGAGCAGTACTTC. As protein: CATSRVAGNYEQYF.

V gene TRBV2 combines with J gene TRBJ1-2, with a weak D call TRBD1 (6 bases). The CDR3 totals 16 residues. Germline loops: CDR1 SNHLY, CDR2 FYNNEI. Trimming stripped 4 bases from V and 0 bases from J, with 15 bases between. The chain's CDR3 is CASSGGWGAANYGYTF. Written as DNA, the CDR3 is TGTGCCAGCAGTGGGGGTTGGGGGGCGGCTAACTATGGCTACACCTTC.

This clone has just one count. J is TRBJ2-7 and V is TRBV9; 7 bases are shared with TRBD2. The CDR3 is made up of 15 amino acids. J gave up 0 bases and V 0 bases, and 3 bases lay outside the gene matches. Germline V gene lookup returns CDR1 SGDLS and CDR2 YYNGEE. Here the CDR3 reads CASSVDPGGSYEQYF. CDR3 sequence (DNA): TGTGCCAGCAGCGTAGACCCGGGAGGCTCCTACGAGCAGTACTTC. The full variable domain, its missing parts supplied by reference TRBV9 and TRBJ2-7, is DSGVTQTPKHLITATGQRVTLRCSPRSGDLSVYWYQQSLDQGLQFLIQYYNGEERAKGNILERFSAQQFPDLHSELNLSSLELGDSALYFCASSVDPGGSYEQYFGPGTRLTVT.

The CDR3 DNA sequence: TGTGCCAGCAGCTTGCGGGCCGGGGGGGACACCATATATTTT. This sequence encodes CASSLRAGGDTIYF. The V gene is TRBV5-5, the J gene TRBJ1-3; D may be TRBD1 (5 bases). Looked up from germline, CDR1 is SGHKS and CDR2 is YYEKEE (reference sequence). V lost 1 base, J lost 8 bases, and 13 bases lay in between. The CDR3 totals 14 residues.

The chain recombines TRBV7-8 with TRBJ1-2, with a possible D match to TRBD1 (6 bases). The germline V gene has CDR1 SGHVS and CDR2 FQNEAQ. CDR3 length: 14 amino acids. The ends were cut back, 0 bases at V and 3 bases at J, with 8 bases in the middle. The CDR3 region is CASSLAQGYYGYTF. The CDR3 bases are TGTGCCAGCAGCTTAGCCCAGGGGTACTATGGCTACACCTTC.

The chain recombines TRBV6-2 or TRBV6-3 with TRBJ2-7, with 8 nucleotides matching TRBD2. Germline CDR1 MNHEY, CDR2 SVGEGT. V lost 2 bases to trimming and J lost 0 bases; unmatched junction nucleotides: 6. The CDR3 is made up of 16 amino acids. CDR3 sequence reads: CASSYDPGGSSYEQYF. The CDR3 nucleotides read TGTGCCAGCAGTTACGATCCGGGGGGGAGCTCCTACGAGCAGTACTTC.

The chain uses TRBV6-2 or TRBV6-3 and TRBJ2-3, with D perhaps matching TRBD2 (5 bases). The V and J ends lost 5 bases and 4 bases respectively, with 13 bases between them. The germline gives CDR1 MNHEY, CDR2 SVGEGT. This CDR3 contains 14 residues. CDR3 sequence: CASSSRGWADTQYF. For the CDR3, the DNA is TGTGCCAGCAGTAGCCGGGGTTGGGCAGATACGCAGTATTTT.

J is TRBJ1-5 and V is TRBV12-3 or TRBV12-4; the D gene is possibly TRBD1 (5 bases). There are 13 residues in the CDR3. V was cut by 5 bases and J by 3 bases, with 8 bases left in between. CDR3 protein: CASSRQTNQPQHF. The CDR3 nucleotides are TGTGCCAGCAGTAGACAGACCAATCAGCCCCAGCATTTT.

The rearrangement links TRBV6-5 to TRBJ2-1; 9 nucleotides line up with TRBD2. CDR3 length equals 16 residues. Per the germline V gene, CDR1 is MNHEY and CDR2 is SVGAGI. J was trimmed by 4 bases and V by 2 bases; bases with no gene match: 6. The CDR3 protein is CASSYGVAGVYNEQFF. In DNA form, the CDR3 reads TGTGCCAGCAGTTACGGGGTAGCGGGAGTGTACAATGAGCAGTTCTTC.

The chain employs TRBV2 and TRBJ1-3; 8 nucleotides align to TRBD1. V lost 8 bases to trimming and J lost 0 bases; unmatched junction nucleotides: 12. Germline V gene lookup returns CDR1 SNHLY and CDR2 FYNNEI. The CDR3 spans 17 residues. CDR3 loop: CASPGTGGLLSGNTIYF. In nucleotides, the CDR3 is TGTGCCAGCCCCGGGACAGGCGGTCTTCTCTCTGGAAACACCATATATTTT. Full variable domain (missing parts from reference TRBV2 and TRBJ1-3): EPEVTQTPSHQVTQMGQEVILRCVPISNHLYFYWYRQILGQKVEFLVSFYNNEISEKSEIFDDQFSVERPDGSNFTLKIRSTKLEDSAMYFCASPGTGGLLSGNTIYFGEGSWLTVV.

About this clone: This sample includes further DNA sequences coding for the same CDR3. The rearrangement uses TRBV18 and TRBJ2-3, with D unclear. The CDR3 has 11 amino acids. Germline V CDR1 and CDR2: KGHSH, LQKENI. With 2 bases removed from V and 6 bases from J, the gap between germline ends came to 3 bases. The chain's CDR3 is CASSPGDTQYF. Here the CDR3 DNA reads TGTGCCAGCTCACCAGGGGATACGCAGTATTTT. The variable domain in full, with the rest retrieved from reference TRBV18 and TRBJ2-3, is NAGVMQNPRHLVRRRGQEARLRCSPMKGHSHVYWYRQLPEEGLKFMVYLQKENIIDESGMPKERFSAEFPKEGPSILRIQQVVRGDSAAYFCASSPGDTQYFGPGTRLTVL.

This chain uses TRBV18 with TRBJ2-4; D unresolved. CDR3 length equals 14 residues. Between the trimmed V and J ends, which lost 0 bases and 6 bases, there was a span of 9 bases. The V gene's germline CDR1 is KGHSH and CDR2 LQKENI. The CDR3 here is CASSPPGKRNIQYF. CDR3 coding DNA: TGTGCCAGCTCACCACCGGGAAAAAGAAACATTCAGTACTTC. Filled out from reference TRBV18 and TRBJ2-4, the complete variable domain reads NAGVMQNPRHLVRRRGQEARLRCSPMKGHSHVYWYRQLPEEGLKFMVYLQKENIIDESGMPKERFSAEFPKEGPSILRIQQVVRGDSAAYFCASSPPGKRNIQYFGAGTRLSVL.

The chain links TRBV15 to TRBJ2-1, with 8 bases that match TRBD2. The CDR3 sequence is 17 residues long. The junction had 11 bases not matched to a gene; V was cut back by 1 base and J by 6 bases. Germline assignment: CDR1 LNHNV and CDR2 YYDKDF (reference sequence). The CDR3 nucleotides read TGTGCCACCAGCAGAGCCCCCCCGCGGGGGGCCGGCAATGAGCAGTTCTTC. Translation gives CATSRAPPRGAGNEQFF.

Only one count was recorded for this clone. This chain connects TRBV2 to TRBJ1-2; maybe TRBD1 (6 bases). The CDR3 contains 15 residues. Looked up from germline, CDR1 is SNHLY and CDR2 is FYNNEI. Trimming removed 3 bases at V and 2 bases at J, with 13 bases between. CDR3 region: CASSETRGSNYGYTF. CDR3 nucleotide sequence: TGTGCCAGCAGTGAGACAAGGGGGTCGAACTATGGCTACACCTTC.

In this sample, this clone turned up once. The V gene is TRBV5-1, the J gene TRBJ1-2; D is unresolved. Trimming stripped 1 base from V and 5 bases from J, with 21 bases between. The CDR3 has 17 amino acids. The germline V gene has CDR1 SGHRS and CDR2 YFSETQ. The CDR3 protein is CASSLMFSVPASYGYTF. CDR3 DNA: TGCGCCAGCAGCTTGATGTTCTCAGTTCCCGCCTCTTATGGCTACACCTTC. The full variable domain, its missing parts supplied by reference TRBV5-1 and TRBJ1-2, is KAGVTQTPRYLIKTRGQQVTLSCSPISGHRSVSWYQQTPGQGLQFLFEYFSETQRNKGNFPGRFSGRQFSNSRSEMNVSTLELGDSALYLCASSLMFSVPASYGYTFGSGTRLTVV.

This clone occurred once. V gene TRBV19 combines with J gene TRBJ2-1; possibly TRBD2 for D (5 bases). The CDR3 has 12 amino acids. Germline V gene sequence: CDR1 LNHDA, CDR2 SQIVND (reference sequence). V lost 7 bases to trimming and J lost 2 bases, with 6 bases between them. The CDR3 sequence: CASTGTYNEQFF. The CDR3, as DNA: TGTGCCAGTACCGGGACCTACAATGAGCAGTTCTTC.

The J gene is TRBJ1-5, the V gene TRBV7-2; D call uncertain. V lost 5 bases and J 3 bases, leaving 5 bases between the germline ends. The germline CDR1 and CDR2 sequences are SGHTA and FQGNSA. The CDR3 is 12 amino acids. The CDR3 DNA reads TGTGCCAGCAGCCCGGCCAATCAGCCCCAGCATTTT. Its translation is CASSPANQPQHF.

The chain links TRBV27 to TRBJ2-1; D may be TRBD2 (5 bases). Germline CDR1 is MNHEY and CDR2 is SMNVEV (reference sequence). CDR3 length equals 14 residues. V gave up 6 bases and J gave up 6 bases, with 15 bases separating them. CDR3 amino acids: CASSGIPLGNEQFF. DNA for the CDR3: TGTGCCAGCAGCGGGATTCCGTTAGGCAATGAGCAGTTCTTC.

This chain uses TRBV5-4 with TRBJ2-1; the match to TRBD2 covers 10 bases. The junction had 2 bases not matched to a gene; V was cut back by 3 bases and J by 2 bases. Germline-derived CDR1 and CDR2 are SGHNT and YYREEE (reference sequence). CDR3 length equals 15 residues. CDR3 sequence: CASSSLAGAYNEQFF. CDR3 sequence (DNA): TGTGCCAGCAGCTCGCTAGCGGGGGCCTACAATGAGCAGTTCTTC.